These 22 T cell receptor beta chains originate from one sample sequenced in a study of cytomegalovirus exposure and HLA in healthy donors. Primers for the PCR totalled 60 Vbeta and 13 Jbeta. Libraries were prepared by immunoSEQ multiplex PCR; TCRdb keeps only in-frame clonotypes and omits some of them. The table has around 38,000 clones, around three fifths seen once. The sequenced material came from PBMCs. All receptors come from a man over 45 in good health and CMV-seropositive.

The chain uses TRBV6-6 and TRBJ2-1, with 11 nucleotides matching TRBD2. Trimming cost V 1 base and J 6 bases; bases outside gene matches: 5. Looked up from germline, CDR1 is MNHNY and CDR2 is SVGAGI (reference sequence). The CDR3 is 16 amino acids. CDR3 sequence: CASSYLTSGGPNEQFF. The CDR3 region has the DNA TGTGCCAGCAGTTACTTAACTAGCGGGGGTCCCAATGAGCAGTTCTTC.

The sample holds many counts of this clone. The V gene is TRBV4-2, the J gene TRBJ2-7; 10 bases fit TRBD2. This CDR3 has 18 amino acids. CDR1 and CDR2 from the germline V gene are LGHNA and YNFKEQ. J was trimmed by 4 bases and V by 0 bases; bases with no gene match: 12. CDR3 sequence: CASSQDPTSGDSFYEQYF. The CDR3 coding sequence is TGTGCCAGCAGCCAAGACCCAACTAGCGGGGACTCCTTTTACGAGCAGTACTTC.

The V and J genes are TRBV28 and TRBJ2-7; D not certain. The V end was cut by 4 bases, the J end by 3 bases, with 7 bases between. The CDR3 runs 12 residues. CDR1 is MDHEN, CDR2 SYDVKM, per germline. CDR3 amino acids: CASSSGYYEQYF. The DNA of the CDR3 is TGTGCCAGCAGTTCGGGTTACTACGAGCAGTACTTC. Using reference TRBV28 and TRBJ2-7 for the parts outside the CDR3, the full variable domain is DVKVTQSSRYLVKRTGEKVFLECVQDMDHENMFWYRQDPGLGLRLIYFSYDVKMKEKGDIPEGYSVSREKKERFSLILESASTNQTSMYLCASSSGYYEQYFGPGTRLTVT.

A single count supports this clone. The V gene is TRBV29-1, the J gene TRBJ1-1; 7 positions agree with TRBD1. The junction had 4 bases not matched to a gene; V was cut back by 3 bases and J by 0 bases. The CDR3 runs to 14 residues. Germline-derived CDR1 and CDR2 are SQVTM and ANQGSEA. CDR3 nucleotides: TGCAGCGTTGACGGACAGGCCGTGAACACTGAAGCTTTCTTT. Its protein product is CSVDGQAVNTEAFF.

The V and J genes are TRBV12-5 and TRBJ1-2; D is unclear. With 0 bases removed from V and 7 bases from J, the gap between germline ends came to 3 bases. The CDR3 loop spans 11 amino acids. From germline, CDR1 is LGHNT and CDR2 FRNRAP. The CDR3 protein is CASGLVGGYTF. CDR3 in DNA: TGTGCTAGTGGTTTGGTCGGTGGCTACACCTTC.

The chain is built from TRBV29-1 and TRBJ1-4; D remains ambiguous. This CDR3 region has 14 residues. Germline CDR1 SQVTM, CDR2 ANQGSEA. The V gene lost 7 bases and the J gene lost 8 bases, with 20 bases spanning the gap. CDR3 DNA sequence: TGCAGCGGCCGGACTATCAATGGTGGGGAAAAACTGTTTTTT. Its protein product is CSGRTINGGEKLFF.

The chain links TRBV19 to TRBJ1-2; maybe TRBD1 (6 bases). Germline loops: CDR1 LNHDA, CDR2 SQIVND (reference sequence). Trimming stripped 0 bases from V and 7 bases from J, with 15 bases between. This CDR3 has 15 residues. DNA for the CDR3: TGTGCCAGTAGTATAGACCAAACAGGGTATGGTGGCTACACCTTC. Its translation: CASSIDQTGYGGYTF.

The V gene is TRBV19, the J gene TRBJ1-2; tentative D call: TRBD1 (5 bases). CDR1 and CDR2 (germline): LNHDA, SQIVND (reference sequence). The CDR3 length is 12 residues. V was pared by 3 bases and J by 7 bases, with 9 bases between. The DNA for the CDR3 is TGTGCCAGTAGTATCGGGAGGGGTGGCTACACCTTC. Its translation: CASSIGRGGYTF.

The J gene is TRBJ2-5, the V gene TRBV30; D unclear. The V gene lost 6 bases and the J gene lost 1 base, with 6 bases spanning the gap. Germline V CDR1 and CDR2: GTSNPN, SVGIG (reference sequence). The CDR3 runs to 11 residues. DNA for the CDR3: TGTGCCTGCCAGGCCCAAGAGACCCAGTACTTC. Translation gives CACQAQETQYF.

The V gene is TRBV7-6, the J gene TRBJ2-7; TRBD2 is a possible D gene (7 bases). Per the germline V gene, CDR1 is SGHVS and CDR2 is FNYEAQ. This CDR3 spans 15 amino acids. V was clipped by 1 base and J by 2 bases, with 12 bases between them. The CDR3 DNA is TGTGCCAGCAGCTTAGAGGGGGGGGTTACCTACGAGCAGTACTTC. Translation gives CASSLEGGVTYEQYF.

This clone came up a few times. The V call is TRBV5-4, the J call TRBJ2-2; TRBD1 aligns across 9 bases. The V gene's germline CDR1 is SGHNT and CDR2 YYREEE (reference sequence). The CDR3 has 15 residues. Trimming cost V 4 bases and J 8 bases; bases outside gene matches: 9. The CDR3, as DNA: TGTGCCAGCAGCGACGGGACAGGGAGGTCTGGGGAGCTGTTTTTT. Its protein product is CASSDGTGRSGELFF.

CDR3 DNA: TGTGCCAGCAGCTTCGGGGGGGTATACAATGAGCAGTTCTTC. It codes for CASSFGGVYNEQFF. The rearrangement joins TRBV7-3 to TRBJ2-1, with 8 bases lining up with TRBD2. Germline V gives CDR1 SGHTA, CDR2 FQGTGA. Trimming cost V 3 bases and J 4 bases; bases outside gene matches: 2. The CDR3 runs to 14 residues.

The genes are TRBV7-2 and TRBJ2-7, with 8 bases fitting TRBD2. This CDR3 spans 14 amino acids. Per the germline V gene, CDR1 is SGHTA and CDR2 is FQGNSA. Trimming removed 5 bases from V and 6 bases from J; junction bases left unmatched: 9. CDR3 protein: CASSPGLASSEQYF. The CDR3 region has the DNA TGTGCCAGCAGCCCCGGACTAGCTAGTTCCGAGCAGTACTTC.

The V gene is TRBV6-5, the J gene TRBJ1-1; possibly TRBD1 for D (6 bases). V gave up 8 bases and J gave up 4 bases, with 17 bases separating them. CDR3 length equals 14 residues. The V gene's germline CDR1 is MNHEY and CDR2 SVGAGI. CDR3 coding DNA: TGTGCCAGCGCTTCAGGGGTCTGGGGCACTGAAGCTTTCTTT. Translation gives CASASGVWGTEAFF.

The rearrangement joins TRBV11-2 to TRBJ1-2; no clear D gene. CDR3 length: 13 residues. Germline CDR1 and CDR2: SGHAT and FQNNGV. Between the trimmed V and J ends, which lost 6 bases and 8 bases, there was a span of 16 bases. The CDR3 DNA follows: TGTGCCAGCAGTCGCGGCCTACTGGAAGGCTACACCTTC. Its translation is CASSRGLLEGYTF.

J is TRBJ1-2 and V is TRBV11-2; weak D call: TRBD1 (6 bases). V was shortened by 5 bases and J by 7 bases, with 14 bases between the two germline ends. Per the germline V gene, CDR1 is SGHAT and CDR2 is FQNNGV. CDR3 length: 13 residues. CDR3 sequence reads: CASSTPQGAGYTF. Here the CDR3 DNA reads TGTGCCAGCAGCACTCCACAGGGAGCTGGCTACACCTTC.

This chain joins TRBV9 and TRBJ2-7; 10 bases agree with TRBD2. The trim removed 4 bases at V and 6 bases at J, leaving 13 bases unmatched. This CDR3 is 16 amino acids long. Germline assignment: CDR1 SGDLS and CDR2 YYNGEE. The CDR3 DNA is TGTGCCAGCAGCTCCATAGCGGGGGGCCCGTCCGGCGAGCAGTACTTC. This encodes CASSSIAGGPSGEQYF.

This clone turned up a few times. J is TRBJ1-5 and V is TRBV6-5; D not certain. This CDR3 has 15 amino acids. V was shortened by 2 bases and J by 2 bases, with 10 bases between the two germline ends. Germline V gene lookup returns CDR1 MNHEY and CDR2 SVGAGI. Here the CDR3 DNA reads TGTGCCAGCAGTTACGGACGGGGAGGCAATCAGCCCCAGCATTTT. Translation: CASSYGRGGNQPQHF.

The CDR3 spells CASSPLPGLGNEQFF. The DNA of the CDR3 is TGTGCCAGCAGCCCCTTACCCGGGTTAGGCAATGAGCAGTTCTTC. The chain recombines TRBV7-3 with TRBJ2-1; D is ambiguous. From germline, CDR1 is SGHTA and CDR2 FQGTGA. The CDR3 has 15 amino acids. V lost 5 bases, J lost 6 bases, and 17 bases lay in between.

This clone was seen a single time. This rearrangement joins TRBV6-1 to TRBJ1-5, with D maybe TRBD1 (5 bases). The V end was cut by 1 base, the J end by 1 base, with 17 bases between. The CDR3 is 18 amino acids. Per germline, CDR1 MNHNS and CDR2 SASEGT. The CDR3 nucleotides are TGTGCCAGCAGTGAAGGGGAGGGGAGAGTTAAGAGCAATCAGCCCCAGCATTTT. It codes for CASSEGEGRVKSNQPQHF.

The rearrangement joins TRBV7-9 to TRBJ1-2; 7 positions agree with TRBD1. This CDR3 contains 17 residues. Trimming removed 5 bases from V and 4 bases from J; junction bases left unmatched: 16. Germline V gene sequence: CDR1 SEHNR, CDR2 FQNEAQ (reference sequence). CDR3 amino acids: CASSSRGQSLRGYGYTF. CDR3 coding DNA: TGTGCCAGCAGCAGCAGGGGACAGAGCCTAAGGGGCTATGGCTACACCTTC.

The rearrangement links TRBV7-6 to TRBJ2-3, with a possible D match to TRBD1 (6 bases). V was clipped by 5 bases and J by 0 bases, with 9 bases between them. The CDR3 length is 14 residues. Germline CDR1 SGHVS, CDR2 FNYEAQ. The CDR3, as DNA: TGTGCCAGCAGCGGGGGCCGAAGCACAGATACGCAGTATTTT. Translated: CASSGGRSTDTQYF.